This T cell receptor (beta chain) emerged from a study of shared clonotypes between healthy human individuals. On the study more broadly: Plates per donor: three CD4 naive, three CD4 memory, two CD8 naive, one CD8 memory.

In the case of this clone: Antigen specificity is unknown.

Notes on the study in general: Generally, estimated richness proved larger in naive subsets than it did in memory subsets.

In the sorted-subset replicate PCRs, approximately 200 ng DNA, around 30,000 T cell genomes, was used. In the original analysis: From ImmunoSEQ came sequences covering only the junction and carrying no quality scores, so filtering differed. The repertoire was sequenced with immunoSEQ multiplex PCR; TCRdb's copy has only in-frame clones and lacks some. The V and J calls and clone size were taken over from that table, and D and trimming were inferred from the DNA. This table holds about a million clones, about 77% found once. The CDR3 spans 14 residues. Trimming pared 6 bases from V and 4 bases from J, leaving 15 bases between. Germline CDR1 reads LNHDA; CDR2 reads SQIVND (reference sequence).

Sequenced sample: memory CD4+ T cells sorted from blood. Subset defined: CD45RA-negative fraction. This rearrangement joins TRBV19 to TRBJ1-1; D gene unclear. This sequence originates from a young man in good health. The CDR3 bases are TGTGCCAGTAGATTTGACCCTCAAGGCACTGAAGCTTTCTTT. This gives the protein CASRFDPQGTEAFF.